These 27 T cell receptor beta chains were sequenced from one sample in a study of cytomegalovirus exposure and HLA in healthy donors. The PCR employed 60 Vbeta primers together with 13 Jbeta primers. TCRdb keeps only in-frame clones here, not all; method: immunoSEQ multiplex PCR. This table holds around 120,000 clones, approximately 70% found once. The sequenced material came from PBMCs. The receptors were gathered from a woman aged 60 to 75 in good health and CMV-seropositive.

The V call is TRBV27, the J call TRBJ2-7; 9 bases are a match to TRBD1. The CDR3 consists of 13 residues. V lost 5 bases to trimming and J lost 4 bases; unmatched junction nucleotides: 3. Germline V gives CDR1 MNHEY, CDR2 SMNVEV (reference sequence). For the CDR3, the DNA is TGTGCCAGCAGTGGGACAGGGTATTACGAGCAGTACTTC. Encoded protein: CASSGTGYYEQYF.

V gene TRBV2 combines with J gene TRBJ1-5, with 9 bases lining up with TRBD1. This CDR3 is 14 amino acids long. Germline V CDR1 and CDR2: SNHLY, FYNNEI. V shed 6 bases, J shed 6 bases, and the junction held 6 bases outside the gene matches. The CDR3 loop reads CASSGTGLFQPQHF. CDR3 coding DNA: TGTGCCAGCAGCGGGACAGGGCTTTTTCAGCCCCAGCATTTT.

The rearrangement joins TRBV28 to TRBJ1-2; D is undetermined. V was trimmed by 6 bases and J by 4 bases, leaving 15 bases between them. Germline V gene data show CDR1 as MDHEN and CDR2 as SYDVKM. The CDR3 runs to 14 residues. The CDR3 loop is CASREEGLAYGYTF. The DNA of the CDR3 is TGTGCCAGCAGGGAGGAAGGGCTAGCCTATGGCTACACCTTC.

The V gene is TRBV5-1, the J gene TRBJ2-2, with 8 positions matching TRBD1. The CDR3 is made up of 14 amino acids. CDR1 and CDR2 (germline): SGHRS, YFSETQ. The junction had 2 bases not matched to a gene; V was cut back by 2 bases and J by 5 bases. CDR3 in DNA: TGCGCCAGCAGCTTTGGACAGGGAACCGGGGAGCTGTTTTTT. Its protein is CASSFGQGTGELFF. Looking up the rest from reference TRBV5-1 and TRBJ2-2 gives the full variable domain: KAGVTQTPRYLIKTRGQQVTLSCSPISGHRSVSWYQQTPGQGLQFLFEYFSETQRNKGNFPGRFSGRQFSNSRSEMNVSTLELGDSALYLCASSFGQGTGELFFGEGSRLTVL.

This clone was observed a handful of times. V and J are TRBV2 and TRBJ1-5; possible D gene TRBD1, 6 bases. This CDR3 contains 16 residues. The V end lost 2 bases, the J end lost 5 bases, and 16 bases lay between the germline ends. CDR1 SNHLY and CDR2 FYNNEI come from the germline V gene. This chain's CDR3 is CASSEWRQGTDQPQHF. The DNA of the CDR3 is TGTGCCAGCAGTGAATGGCGGCAGGGGACCGATCAGCCCCAGCATTTT.

This clone was counted once. An end of the junction does not agree with germline; a read error may underlie this. The chain joins TRBV7-7 to TRBJ2-5; D not certain. CDR3 length: 15 amino acids. Germline-derived CDR1 and CDR2 are SSHAT and FNYEAQ (reference sequence). This chain's CDR3 is CASSLAYGWEETQYF. The CDR3 DNA is TGTGCTAGCAGCTTAGCTTACGGGTGGGAAGAGACCCAGTACTTC.

The rearrangement links TRBV18 to TRBJ1-1; TRBD1 aligns across 9 bases. The CDR3 contains 14 residues. Germline V gives CDR1 KGHSH, CDR2 LQKENI. Losses at the gene ends were 4 bases for V and 2 bases for J; bases not matched to a gene: 2. CDR3 DNA: TGTGCCAGCTCACAACAGGGGGCCAACACTGAAGCTTTCTTT. Translating it yields CASSQQGANTEAFF.

The chain recombines TRBV7-2 with TRBJ1-2; 8 positions agree with TRBD1. V was clipped by 1 base and J by 5 bases; unmatched bases: 0. The germline CDR1 and CDR2 sequences are SGHTA and FQGNSA. The CDR3 consists of 13 residues. The CDR3 region is CASSLGDRYGYTF. The CDR3 DNA reads as TGTGCCAGCAGCTTAGGGGACAGGTATGGCTACACCTTC.

This rearrangement joins TRBV6-5 to TRBJ2-2; 7 bases are shared with TRBD1. The germline V gene encodes CDR1 MNHEY and CDR2 SVGAGI. With V trimmed by 7 bases and J by 4 bases, 9 bases remained unmatched. The CDR3 totals 15 residues. CDR3: CASNVGGSGTGELFF. The CDR3 DNA reads as TGTGCCAGCAATGTAGGGGGCTCGGGCACCGGGGAGCTGTTTTTT.

V usage is TRBV7-3 and J usage is TRBJ1-6; 7 positions match TRBD1. V gave up 5 bases and J gave up 7 bases; unmatched junction bases: 5. CDR1 is SGHTA and CDR2 is FQGTGA in the germline V gene. The CDR3 sequence is 14 residues long. CDR3 nucleotides: TGTGCCAGCAGCGAGGGACAGCCAAATTCACCCCTCCACTTT. It translates to CASSEGQPNSPLHF.

The J gene is TRBJ1-2, the V gene TRBV27; D not certain. Between the trimmed V and J ends, which lost 2 bases and 4 bases, there was a span of 8 bases. This CDR3 spans 13 amino acids. Germline-derived CDR1 and CDR2 are MNHEY and SMNVEV (reference sequence). For the CDR3, the DNA is TGTGCCAGCAGTTTAACTTCATCCTATGGCTACACCTTC. Encoded protein: CASSLTSSYGYTF.

The chain has TRBV7-6 and TRBJ2-3, with 12 positions matching TRBD1. Germline V gene sequence: CDR1 SGHVS, CDR2 FNYEAQ. V shed 4 bases, J shed 5 bases, and the junction held 7 bases outside the gene matches. CDR3 length: 16 amino acids. The CDR3 region is CASSWRDRGREDTQYF. The CDR3 bases are TGTGCCAGCAGCTGGCGGGACAGGGGGCGCGAAGATACGCAGTATTTT.

The sample holds one count of this clone. This chain connects TRBV7-9 to TRBJ1-4, with 9 bases lining up with TRBD1. The V segment lost 3 bases and the J segment 7 bases; nucleotides outside the gene matches: 9. The germline V gene has CDR1 SEHNR and CDR2 FQNEAQ (reference sequence). The CDR3 runs to 16 residues. The CDR3 loop reads CASSFDRGDKSEKLFF. CDR3 sequence (DNA): TGTGCCAGCAGCTTTGACAGGGGGGATAAGAGTGAAAAACTGTTTTTT.

The V and J genes are TRBV5-1 and TRBJ2-2, with 10 bases fitting TRBD1. The CDR3 has 15 residues. Trimming cost V 4 bases and J 5 bases; bases outside gene matches: 5. Germline CDR1 and CDR2: SGHRS and YFSETQ. The CDR3, as DNA: TGCGCCAGCAGCCGGGACAGGGGTGGTACCGGGGAGCTGTTTTTT. It encodes CASSRDRGGTGELFF.

The chain uses TRBV29-1 and TRBJ1-2, with TRBD1 as a possible D gene (6 bases). Deletions cut 3 bases from V and 11 bases from J, with 13 bases between. This CDR3 has 11 amino acids. The germline V gene has CDR1 SQVTM and CDR2 ANQGSEA. CDR3 region: CSVDAGGEYTF. The CDR3 region has the DNA TGCAGCGTTGACGCGGGGGGCGAGTACACCTTC.

V and J are TRBV7-6 and TRBJ2-2, with D hard to call. CDR3 length equals 16 residues. Per germline, CDR1 SGHVS and CDR2 FNYEAQ. V lost 5 bases and J 0 bases, leaving 13 bases between the germline ends. CDR3 protein: CASSPGPFTNTGELFF. DNA for the CDR3: TGTGCCAGCAGCCCGGGTCCGTTCACGAACACCGGGGAGCTGTTTTTT.

The chain has TRBV11-2 and TRBJ2-7; D is undetermined. Germline CDR1 is SGHAT and CDR2 is FQNNGV. Trimming took off 1 base at V and 5 bases at J, with 9 bases between the two ends. The CDR3 spans 13 residues. CDR3 in DNA: TGTGCCAGCAGCTTAGGTTGGCGGAACGAGCAGTACTTC. Its translation is CASSLGWRNEQYF.

This clone was observed a handful of times. This sequence joins TRBV10-2 and TRBJ1-1, with 9 bases aligning to TRBD1. Per the germline V gene, CDR1 is WSHSY and CDR2 is SAAADI. V was pared by 5 bases and J by 4 bases, with 8 bases of the junction left unmatched. This CDR3 comprises 15 residues. CDR3 in amino acids: CASSLTGGLSTEAFF. CDR3 DNA sequence: TGCGCCAGCAGTCTAACAGGGGGCTTGAGCACTGAAGCTTTCTTT.

V is TRBV5-4 and J is TRBJ1-2; TRBD1 matches 10 bases. The junction had 11 bases not matched to a gene; V was cut back by 7 bases and J by 8 bases. The CDR3 runs to 14 residues. The V gene's germline CDR1 is SGHNT and CDR2 YYREEE (reference sequence). DNA for the CDR3: TGTGCCAGCCCCCTGGGACAGGGGATGCAGGGCTACACCTTC. This sequence encodes CASPLGQGMQGYTF.

The rearrangement uses TRBV9 and TRBJ2-2; D is possibly TRBD1 (5 bases). V was trimmed by 0 bases and J by 0 bases, leaving 12 bases between them. The CDR3 contains 17 residues. Germline CDR1 and CDR2: SGDLS and YYNGEE. The CDR3 DNA is TGTGCCAGCAGCGTAGGGGGCACAGCCCCGAACACCGGGGAGCTGTTTTTT. This translates into CASSVGGTAPNTGELFF. Variable domain in full (rest from reference TRBV9 and TRBJ2-2): DSGVTQTPKHLITATGQRVTLRCSPRSGDLSVYWYQQSLDQGLQFLIQYYNGEERAKGNILERFSAQQFPDLHSELNLSSLELGDSALYFCASSVGGTAPNTGELFFGEGSRLTVL.

This chain links TRBV7-6 with TRBJ1-2, with 7 bases that match TRBD1. V shed 6 bases and J 6 bases; nucleotides not matched to a gene: 16. This CDR3 has 16 residues. Germline CDR1 and CDR2: SGHVS and FNYEAQ. The CDR3 sequence is CASSSRLQGEIHGYTF. Here the CDR3 DNA reads TGTGCCAGCAGTTCTCGCTTGCAGGGGGAGATTCATGGCTACACCTTC.

The rearrangement uses TRBV13 and TRBJ2-3; D is undetermined. This CDR3 spans 10 amino acids. Germline V gene sequence: CDR1 PRHDT, CDR2 FYEKMQ (reference sequence). Trimming cost V 8 bases and J 7 bases, with 7 bases left between them. The CDR3 coding sequence is TGTGCCAGCGACTGGTATACGCAGTATTTT. Its protein is CASDWYTQYF.

The chain has TRBV18 and TRBJ1-1; 7 bases are a match to TRBD1. The CDR3 has 15 residues. Germline V lookup: CDR1 KGHSH, CDR2 LQKENI. The J segment lost 5 bases and the V segment lost 4 bases, leaving 10 bases of the junction unmatched. CDR3 in amino acids: CASSRITGVGTEAFF. Written as DNA, the CDR3 is TGTGCCAGCTCACGTATAACAGGGGTAGGGACTGAAGCTTTCTTT.

The CDR3 spells CASSLDRGLNSPLHF. The CDR3 DNA is TGCGCCAGCAGCTTGGACAGGGGGCTAAATTCACCCCTCCACTTT. The chain recombines TRBV5-1 with TRBJ1-6; 9 bases agree with TRBD1. The CDR3 length is 15 residues. In germline, CDR1 is SGHRS, CDR2 YFSETQ. The J segment lost 7 bases and the V segment lost 0 bases, leaving 2 bases of the junction unmatched.

The V gene is TRBV7-8, the J gene TRBJ1-1; D call uncertain. Germline V gene lookup returns CDR1 SGHVS and CDR2 FQNEAQ. The ends were cut back, 5 bases at V and 2 bases at J, with 15 bases in the middle. This CDR3 spans 15 amino acids. CDR3 in DNA: TGTGCCAGCAGCCTTGTTGGAGGGCCCAACACTGAAGCTTTCTTT. As protein: CASSLVGGPNTEAFF.

The chain couples TRBV6-5 to TRBJ2-1; 7 bases are shared with TRBD2. J was trimmed by 2 bases and V by 2 bases; bases with no gene match: 0. The CDR3 is 14 residues long. CDR1 is MNHEY, CDR2 SVGAGI, per germline. In DNA, the CDR3 is TGTGCCAGCAGTTACACTAGCGCCTACAATGAGCAGTTCTTC. This encodes CASSYTSAYNEQFF.

CDR3 sequence (DNA): TGTGCCAGCAGCTTGGAAGGGGACAGGGTGATTTCACCCCTCCACTTT. Residues: CASSLEGDRVISPLHF. The gene calls are TRBV5-4 and TRBJ1-6, with 9 positions matching TRBD1. V shed 0 bases and J 9 bases; nucleotides not matched to a gene: 7. CDR3 size: 16 residues. Germline CDR1 SGHNT, CDR2 YYREEE (reference sequence). Full variable domain (missing parts from reference TRBV5-4 and TRBJ1-6): ETGVTQSPTHLIKTRGQQVTLRCSSQSGHNTVSWYQQALGQGPQFIFQYYREEENGRGNFPPRFSGLQFPNYSSELNVNALELDDSALYLCASSLEGDRVISPLHFGNGTRLTVT.